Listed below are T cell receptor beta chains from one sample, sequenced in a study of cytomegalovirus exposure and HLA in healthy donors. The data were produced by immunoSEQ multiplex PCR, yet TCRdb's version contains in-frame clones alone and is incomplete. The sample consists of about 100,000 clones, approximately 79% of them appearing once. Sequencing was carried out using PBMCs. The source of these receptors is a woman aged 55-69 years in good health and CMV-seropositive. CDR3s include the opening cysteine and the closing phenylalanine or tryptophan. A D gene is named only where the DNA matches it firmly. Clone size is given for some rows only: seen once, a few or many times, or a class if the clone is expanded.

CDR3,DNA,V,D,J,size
CASSSTGGMNTEAFF,TGTGCCAGCAGTTCGACAGGGGGTATGAACACTGAAGCTTTCTTT,TRBV28,TRBD1,TRBJ1-1,-
CASSVGQGADGYTF,TGTGCCAGCAGTGTCGGACAGGGGGCGGATGGCTACACCTTC,TRBV2,TRBD1,TRBJ1-2,-
CASSYFSAEETQYF,TGTGCCAGCAGTTACTTTTCGGCGGAAGAGACCCAGTACTTC,TRBV6-5,-,TRBJ2-5,few
CASSEVFGLKGPGIKQFF,TGTGCCAGCAGTGAGGTATTCGGGTTGAAGGGGCCTGGTATTAAGCAGTTCTTC,TRBV6-1,-,TRBJ2-1,-
CASSQVRLAIYNEQFF,TGCGCCAGCAGCCAGGTCCGACTAGCGATCTACAATGAGCAGTTCTTC,TRBV4-1,TRBD2,TRBJ2-1,few
CASSLVGGPSAFF,TGTGCCAGCAGTTTAGTGGGGGGGCCGTCAGCTTTCTTT,TRBV28,-,TRBJ1-1,-
CASSQYPGFHEQYF,TGTGCCAGCAGCCAATATCCAGGGTTTCACGAGCAGTACTTC,TRBV4-2,-,TRBJ2-7,-
CASSYSGTGEISYNEQFF,TGTGCCAGCAGCTACTCCGGGACAGGGGAGATTTCCTACAATGAGCAGTTCTTC,TRBV7-3,TRBD1,TRBJ2-1,-
CASSPGVTYGYTF,TGTGCCAGCAGCCCCGGGGTGACCTATGGCTACACCTTC,TRBV5-6,-,TRBJ1-2,-
CASSHRGGLLGTGELFF,TGTGCCAGCAGCCATCGGGGGGGCCTTTTGGGCACCGGGGAGCTGTTTTTT,TRBV7-9,TRBD2,TRBJ2-2,-
CASSRLGQNYEQYF,TGTGCCAGCAGCCGCCTAGGACAGAACTACGAGCAGTACTTC,TRBV6-6,-,TRBJ2-7,few
CASRPDMLREQYF,TGTGCCAGCAGACCCGACATGCTGAGAGAGCAGTACTTC,TRBV6-5,-,TRBJ2-7,few
CVSLGSNTGELFF,TGTGTGTCCCTAGGTTCGAACACCGGGGAGCTGTTTTTT,TRBV7-2,-,TRBJ2-2,-
CASSETTANTEAFF,TGTGCCAGCAGTGAGACGACAGCGAACACTGAAGCTTTCTTT,TRBV6-1,-,TRBJ1-1,few
CASSDSQTGDPYGYTF,TGTGCCAGCAGTGATTCCCAGACAGGAGACCCCTATGGCTACACCTTC,TRBV6-1,-,TRBJ1-2,-
CASSAGIRSYNEQFF,TGTGCCAGCTCTGCGGGGATTCGATCCTACAATGAGCAGTTCTTC,TRBV18,-,TRBJ2-1,-
CASSPSRDSYTF,TGTGCCAGCTCACCATCCAGGGACAGCTACACCTTC,TRBV18,-,TRBJ1-2,once
CASSLQGNQPQHF,TGTGCCAGCAGCTTGCAGGGAAATCAGCCCCAGCATTTT,TRBV5-8,-,TRBJ1-5,-
CASSQGLAVSYEQYF,TGCGCCAGCAGCCAGGGACTAGCGGTCTCCTACGAGCAGTACTTC,TRBV4-1,TRBD2,TRBJ2-7,-
CASSPVGTFGDTEAFF,TGTGCCAGCAGCCCGGTGGGGACTTTCGGAGACACTGAAGCTTTCTTT,TRBV5-6,-,TRBJ1-1,-
CASSEFGQDYGYTF,TGTGCCAGCAGTGAATTTGGACAGGACTATGGCTACACCTTC,TRBV6-1,TRBD1,TRBJ1-2,-
CASSPQRVSGNTIYF,TGTGCCAGCAGCCCCCAACGAGTCTCTGGAAACACCATATATTTT,TRBV7-2,-,TRBJ1-3,-
CASSPPYGVRDTQYF,TGTGCCAGCTCACCACCGTATGGAGTAAGGGATACGCAGTATTTT,TRBV18,-,TRBJ2-3,-
CASSIFGLAGDTQYF,TGTGCCAGCAGCATATTCGGACTAGCGGGGGATACGCAGTATTTT,TRBV5-4,TRBD2,TRBJ2-3,-
CASSQLGQETYEQYF,TGTGCCAGCAGCCAACTGGGACAGGAGACCTACGAGCAGTACTTC,TRBV2,TRBD1,TRBJ2-7,-
CASSVGNRVLNTEAFF,TGTGCCAGCAGCGTAGGCAACAGGGTTCTTAACACTGAAGCTTTCTTT,TRBV9,-,TRBJ1-1,-
CASSLAPTREETQYF,TGTGCCAGCAGCTTGGCACCTACTAGAGAAGAGACCCAGTACTTC,TRBV5-6,-,TRBJ2-5,-
CASRSDRERNTEAFF,TGTGCCAGCAGATCAGACAGGGAAAGGAACACTGAAGCTTTCTTT,TRBV27,TRBD1,TRBJ1-1,-
CASRPLAGVPYERYF,TGTGCCAGCAGACCTCTAGCGGGAGTACCCTACGAGCGGTACTTC,TRBV6-5,TRBD2,TRBJ2-7,-
CSAILNTQYF,TGCAGTGCTATACTAAATACGCAGTATTTT,TRBV20-1,-,TRBJ2-3,-
CASSVSKGYNEQFF,TGTGCCAGCAGCGTAAGTAAGGGGTACAATGAGCAGTTCTTC,TRBV9,-,TRBJ2-1,-
CASSRRLAGRREQYF,TGTGCCAGCAGTCGAAGACTAGCGGGTCGTCGCGAGCAGTACTTC,TRBV28,TRBD2,TRBJ2-7,-
CSVEGLDRDGYTF,TGCAGCGTTGAGGGACTCGATCGGGATGGCTACACCTTC,TRBV29-1,-,TRBJ1-2,-
CASSSPGQGERELFF,TGTGCCAGCAGTTCCCCGGGACAGGGGGAAAGGGAGCTGTTTTTT,TRBV27,TRBD1,TRBJ2-2,-
CATTGGINEKLFF,TGTGCCACAACAGGGGGTATTAATGAAAAACTGTTTTTT,TRBV28,TRBD1,TRBJ1-4,-
CASSHPGGVNTGELFF,TGTGCTAGCAGCCACCCGGGGGGGGTTAACACCGGGGAGCTGTTTTTT,TRBV7-7,TRBD2,TRBJ2-2,-
CASSLVRPRDTQYF,TGTGCCAGCAGCTTGGTCCGCCCCCGGGATACGCAGTATTTT,TRBV5-6,-,TRBJ2-3,-
CASSRRRGNGDTQYF,TGTGCCAGTAGCAGACGACGGGGTAATGGAGATACGCAGTATTTT,TRBV19,-,TRBJ2-3,-
CASSLLASEQYF,TGTGCCAGCAGCTTGCTAGCGAGCGAGCAGTACTTC,TRBV5-8,-,TRBJ2-7,-
CASSPGSGTGELFF,TGTGCCAGCAGCCCAGGGTCGGGTACCGGGGAGCTGTTTTTT,TRBV7-3,-,TRBJ2-2,-
CASSITRQGADGYTF,TGTGCCAGTAGTATAACCAGACAGGGGGCCGATGGCTACACCTTC,TRBV19,TRBD1,TRBJ1-2,-
CASSELQGQSSPLHF,TGTGCCAGCAGCGAGCTACAGGGACAGAGTTCACCCCTCCACTTT,TRBV9,TRBD1,TRBJ1-6,-
CASSQGTFPLHF,TGCGCCAGCAGCCAAGGGACATTCCCCCTCCACTTT,TRBV4-1,-,TRBJ1-6,-
CASSLHSPTDTQYF,TGCGCCAGCAGCCTTCACTCACCCACAGATACGCAGTATTTT,TRBV4-1,-,TRBJ2-3,-
CAISGGTGNYGYTF,TGTGCCATCAGCGGCGGGACAGGAAACTATGGCTACACCTTC,TRBV10-3,TRBD1,TRBJ1-2,once
CASSSSGRGGTGELFF,TGTGCCAGCAGTTCTAGCGGGAGAGGCGGCACCGGGGAGCTGTTTTTT,TRBV2,TRBD2,TRBJ2-2,few
CASSRWTESGETQYF,TGTGCCAGCAGCCGATGGACTGAGAGCGGGGAGACCCAGTACTTC,TRBV14,-,TRBJ2-5,-
CAIRMTGGSGNTIYF,TGTGCCATCAGGATGACCGGGGGCTCTGGAAACACCATATATTTT,TRBV10-3,-,TRBJ1-3,-
CASSPSSLAGGRSEQFF,TGTGCCAGCAGCCCCTCTTCTCTAGCGGGGGGCCGTAGTGAGCAGTTCTTC,TRBV4-2,TRBD2,TRBJ2-1,-
CASTKRYTEAFF,TGTGCCAGTACGAAGCGTTATACTGAAGCTTTCTTT,TRBV19,-,TRBJ1-1,once
CASSPGTGNTEAFF,TGTGCCAGCTCACCCGGGACAGGGAACACTGAAGCTTTCTTT,TRBV18,TRBD1,TRBJ1-1,-
CASSLPPGLAGGGTGELFF,TGCGCCAGCAGCTTACCCCCGGGACTAGCGGGAGGGGGCACCGGGGAGCTGTTTTTT,TRBV5-1,TRBD2,TRBJ2-2,-
CSGRRAYEQYF,TGCAGTGGAAGGAGGGCCTACGAGCAGTACTTC,TRBV20-1,-,TRBJ2-7,once
CASSLGSGNYNEQFF,TGTGCCAGCAGCTTAGGTAGCGGGAACTACAATGAGCAGTTCTTC,TRBV11-1,TRBD2,TRBJ2-1,-
CASTGLVGTANQPQHF,TGTGCCAGCACGGGTCTCGTTGGGACAGCTAATCAGCCCCAGCATTTT,TRBV28,TRBD1,TRBJ1-5,once
CASSPRTGYEQYF,TGTGCCAGCAGCCCTCGGACAGGCTACGAGCAGTACTTC,TRBV7-2,TRBD1,TRBJ2-7,-
CASSLRSGGSYEQYF,TGTGCCAGCAGCTTAAGATCTGGCGGCTCCTACGAGCAGTACTTC,TRBV7-8,-,TRBJ2-7,-
CASSYTYELGNTIYF,TGTGCCAGCAGTTACACCTACGAGTTGGGAAACACCATATATTTT,TRBV6-5,-,TRBJ1-3,-
CASSLTGGRAALNTGELFF,TGTGCCAGCAGCTTAACGGGCGGGAGGGCCGCCTTGAACACCGGGGAGCTGTTTTTT,TRBV7-3,TRBD2,TRBJ2-2,once